This T cell receptor beta chain was recovered during a study of T cell repertoires in cytomegalovirus infection. Study background: An indication of both CMV infection and matching HLA type came from public TCR beta signatures. Points from the study as a whole: HLA-C-restricted CMV clonotypes gave the most frequent clonotype in two of eight donors. Frequencies of public TCR beta families were cumulated, and this identified carriers of CMV plus the relevant HLA.

Worth noting for this clonotype: Its antigen is not known.

TCRdb itself ran the reads through MiXCR, one entry per CDR3 protein. The repertoire holds 350,000 to 550,000 distinct CDR3 sequences, with around 32% as singletons. Trimming shortened V by 5 bases and J by 4 bases, and 8 bases separated the two germline ends. Germline V lookup: CDR1 MGHDK, CDR2 SYGVNS. This CDR3 region has 13 residues. V usage is TRBV25-1 and J usage is TRBJ1-4; TRBD1 is a possible D gene (6 bases). The TCR originated in a human donor in good health (CMV status not recorded). Some clones in this sample may be carry-over from other donors' samples. Sequencing was carried out using PBMCs. The chain's CDR3 is CASSRRGNEKLFF. In DNA form, the CDR3 reads TGTGCCAGCAGTCGCAGGGGTAATGAAAAACTGTTTTTT.